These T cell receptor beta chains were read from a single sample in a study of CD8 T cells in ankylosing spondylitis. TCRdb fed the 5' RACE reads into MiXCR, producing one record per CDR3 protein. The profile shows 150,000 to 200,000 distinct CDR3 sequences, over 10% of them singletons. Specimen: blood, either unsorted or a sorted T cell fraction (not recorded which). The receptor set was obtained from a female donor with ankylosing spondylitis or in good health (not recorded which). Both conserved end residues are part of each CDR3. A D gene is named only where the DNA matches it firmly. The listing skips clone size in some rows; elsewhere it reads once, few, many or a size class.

CASSQDLTRGNTEAFF	TGCGCCAGCAGCCAAGATCTGACAAGGGGGAACACTGAAGCTTTCTTT	TRBV4-1	NA	many	TRBJ1-1
CASGGGSPNEKLFF	TGTGCCAGCGGCGGGGGGAGTCCTAATGAAAAACTGTTTTTT	TRBV5-5	NA	many	TRBJ1-4
CASSSDGRDTQYF	TGTGCCAGCAGCTCCGATGGGCGGGATACGCAGTATTTT	TRBV12-3/TRBV12-4	NA	many	TRBJ2-3
CSAADGGNTEAFF	TGCAGTGCTGCCGACGGTGGGAACACTGAAGCTTTCTTT	TRBV20-1	NA	few	TRBJ1-1
CASSLNREGYTF	TGTGCCAGCAGCTTGAATCGAGAAGGCTACACCTTC	TRBV5-6	NA	many	TRBJ1-2
CASSNLGQGTDTQYF	TGTGCCAGCAGTAACCTCGGACAGGGAACAGATACGCAGTATTTT	TRBV6-5	TRBD1	many	TRBJ2-3
CASSLGQAKNEQYF	TGTGCCAGCAGTCTGGGACAGGCCAAGAACGAGCAGTACTTC	TRBV27	TRBD1	NA	TRBJ2-7
CAWDVGTDTQYF	TGTGCCTGGGATGTAGGAACAGATACGCAGTATTTT	TRBV30	NA	NA	TRBJ2-3
CASSQETDGFSGANVLTF	TGCGCCAGCAGCCAAGAAACTGACGGATTCTCTGGGGCCAACGTCCTGACTTTC	TRBV4-3	NA	NA	TRBJ2-6
CASAEIAGTDTQYF	TGCGCCAGCGCCGAGATAGCGGGCACAGATACGCAGTATTTT	TRBV5-1	NA	many	TRBJ2-3
CASSSRTSGTYNEQFF	TGTGCCAGCAGCTCCCGGACTAGCGGAACCTACAATGAGCAGTTCTTC	TRBV14	TRBD2	NA	TRBJ2-1
CASSQAPPSKGATYEQYF	TGTGCCAGCAGCCAAGCCCCTCCCTCAAAGGGGGCCACCTACGAGCAGTACTTC	TRBV3-1	TRBD1	many	TRBJ2-7
CASSLYIRGQGLASNEQFF	TGTGCCAGCAGCTTATACATTAGGGGGCAGGGGTTAGCGTCCAATGAGCAGTTCTTC	TRBV7-3	TRBD1	few	TRBJ2-1
CASGQRREAFF	TGTGCTAGTGGTCAGCGACGTGAGGCTTTCTTT	TRBV12-5	NA	many	TRBJ1-1
CASSQVTRRDEAFF	TGCGCCAGCAGCCAAGTGACACGGCGGGATGAAGCTTTCTTT	TRBV4-1	NA	many	TRBJ1-1